The source of this T cell receptor beta chain is a study of cytomegalovirus exposure and HLA in healthy donors. General observations from the study: Per published accounts, TCR beta sequences correctly predicted the HLA-A and HLA-B alleles of most subjects. Follow-up analysis found HLA locus-dependent TCR association rates, highest for DRB1 and lowest for HLA-C. In vitro checks showed that three CMV-associated chains really do target CMV antigens.

Vbeta (60) and Jbeta (13) primers were used in the PCR. The repertoire was sequenced with immunoSEQ multiplex PCR; TCRdb's copy has only in-frame clones and lacks some. The sample shows 100,000 to 150,000 clones, around 81% of them seen only once. About this clone itself: Its antigen is currently unknown.

The CDR3 totals 14 residues. Germline lookup yields CDR1 MDHEN and CDR2 SYDVKM. V lost 6 bases and J 7 bases, leaving 19 bases between the germline ends. The sequence came from a female donor in good health and CMV-seronegative. V gene TRBV28 combines with J gene TRBJ2-7; a possible D gene is TRBD2 (6 bases). Sequenced sample: PBMCs. As DNA, the CDR3 is TGTGCCAGCAGCAGAGGCGGGGAAGGAGGGGAGCAGTACTTC. Protein sequence: CASSRGGEGGEQYF.